Following are 12 T cell receptor beta chains from one sample sequenced in a study of blood T cell repertoires in COVID-19. Some clones are missing from TCRdb's copy, which holds only in-frame ones; the method was immunoSEQ multiplex PCR. The sample carries some 210,000 clones, 65% to 90% recorded once. Sequencing was done on a sample of PBMCs or T cells enriched from blood (not recorded which). The source of these receptors is a woman in her fifties or sixties with acute COVID-19.

This sequence joins TRBV7-2 and TRBJ1-3; 7 positions match TRBD1. The germline V gene encodes CDR1 SGHTA and CDR2 FQGNSA. Losses at the gene ends were 2 bases for V and 0 bases for J; bases not matched to a gene: 4. The CDR3 has 16 residues. CDR3 nucleotide sequence: TGTGCCAGCAGCTTAATCTCAGGGGGCTCTGGAAACACCATATATTTT. Translated, it gives CASSLISGGSGNTIYF.

The chain has TRBV12-3 or TRBV12-4 and TRBJ1-2; TRBD1 is a possible D gene (5 bases). V was trimmed by 5 bases and J by 2 bases, leaving 9 bases between them. The CDR3 totals 13 residues. DNA of the CDR3: TGTGCCAGCAGTAATGGGGCCAACTATGGCTACACCTTC. Translated, it gives CASSNGANYGYTF.

With respect to this clone: Other DNA sequences in this sample translate to the same CDR3. The J gene is TRBJ2-2, the V gene TRBV2; D may be TRBD2 (7 bases). The CDR3 consists of 17 residues. The V and J ends lost 3 bases and 7 bases respectively, with 21 bases between them. The germline V gene encodes CDR1 SNHLY and CDR2 FYNNEI. CDR3 protein: CASSEIMRGQDGGELFF. The CDR3 nucleotides are TGTGCCAGCAGTGAGATCATGCGGGGGCAGGATGGCGGGGAGCTGTTTTTT.

The chain is built from TRBV7-9 and TRBJ2-5; TRBD1 matches at 11 bases. Germline V gene sequence: CDR1 SEHNR, CDR2 FQNEAQ (reference sequence). Trimming took 4 bases from V and 4 from J; bases not matched to a gene: 5. The CDR3 is made up of 15 amino acids. The CDR3 DNA follows: TGTGCCAGCAGCTCAGGGACAGGGGGTTTAGAGACCCAGTACTTC. This translates into CASSSGTGGLETQYF.

This clone was found a few times. This chain links TRBV18 with TRBJ2-3, with D perhaps matching TRBD2 (6 bases). This CDR3 is built from 16 residues. Germline-derived CDR1 and CDR2 are KGHSH and LQKENI. Trimming left V 2 bases short and J 6 bases short, with 18 bases between. This CDR3 is CASSPNIAARRDTQYF. In DNA, the CDR3 is TGTGCCAGCTCACCAAATATAGCGGCGCGAAGGGATACGCAGTATTTT.

This sequence joins TRBV13 and TRBJ2-7, with D hard to call. Germline V lookup: CDR1 PRHDT, CDR2 FYEKMQ (reference sequence). The V gene lost 3 bases and the J gene lost 2 bases, with 2 bases spanning the gap. The CDR3 runs to 11 residues. The CDR3 region is CASSFAYEQYF. The CDR3 DNA reads TGTGCCAGCAGCTTCGCCTACGAGCAGTACTTC.

This chain uses TRBV6-5 with TRBJ2-7; TRBD2 agrees at 8 bases. This CDR3 has 15 residues. Germline CDR1 MNHEY, CDR2 SVGAGI. J lost 6 bases, V lost 2 bases, and 9 bases had no gene match. The CDR3 nucleotides are TGTGCCAGCAGTTACGACGGACTAGCCGCCTCCGAGCAGTACTTC. Encoded protein: CASSYDGLAASEQYF.

V gene TRBV2 combines with J gene TRBJ2-7, with D possibly being TRBD2 (6 bases). V lost 6 bases to trimming and J lost 3 bases, with 18 bases between them. Germline-derived CDR1 and CDR2 are SNHLY and FYNNEI. The CDR3 length is 15 residues. CDR3 bases: TGTGCCAGCAGGAATGCGGGGTTTGTGGGCTACGAGCAGTACTTC. This codes for CASRNAGFVGYEQYF.

The chain recombines TRBV6-6 with TRBJ1-5, with 7 bases that match TRBD1. The CDR3 spans 14 residues. Germline CDR1 MNHNY, CDR2 SVGAGI (reference sequence). After removal of 6 bases from V and 5 bases from J, the junction contained 7 bases not matched to a gene. DNA for the CDR3: TGTGCCAGCAGCACCGACAGGGTCTATCAGCCCCAGCATTTT. This translates into CASSTDRVYQPQHF.

The chain couples TRBV10-3 to TRBJ1-6; D remains ambiguous. CDR1 ENHRY and CDR2 SYGVKD come from the germline V gene. This CDR3 spans 13 amino acids. V was clipped by 5 bases and J by 6 bases, with 8 bases between them. This CDR3 reads CAISQEFNSPLHF. The CDR3 nucleotides are TGTGCCATCAGTCAGGAATTTAATTCACCCCTCCACTTT.

The genes are TRBV29-1 and TRBJ2-7, with a possible D match to TRBD1 (5 bases). The V end was cut by 6 bases, the J end by 3 bases, with 9 bases between. CDR3 length: 11 amino acids. In germline, CDR1 is SQVTM, CDR2 ANQGSEA. The CDR3 reads CSVVRGYEQYF. The CDR3 DNA reads as TGCAGCGTCGTTAGGGGCTACGAGCAGTACTTC.

The J gene is TRBJ2-1, the V gene TRBV7-2; D is undetermined. The V end was cut by 5 bases, the J end by 8 bases, with 16 bases between. CDR1 and CDR2 (germline): SGHTA, FQGNSA. The CDR3 loop spans 14 amino acids. The CDR3 DNA reads TGTGCCAGCAGCCCTTATAGTAGTATCCATGAGCAGTTCTTC. Encoded protein: CASSPYSSIHEQFF.